This T cell receptor beta chain stems from a study of beta chain features in type 1 diabetes. Since all of the isolated RNA was reverse transcribed, expressed TCRB transcripts were what got sequenced. Only in-frame clones appear in the TCRdb table, and some are missing; sequencing was by immunoSEQ multiplex PCR. The sample lists around 300,000 clones, around 7.3% seen once, with more than 1% in the top ten. Trimming removed 1 base from V and 0 bases from J, with 15 bases in between. The CDR3 is made up of 17 amino acids. Germline CDR1 reads SGHDN; CDR2 reads FVKESK. The clonotype comes from a woman aged 18 to 35 in good health. This chain joins TRBV14 and TRBJ1-1; D ambiguous. The source material was central memory CD4+ T cells from blood. The CDR3 nucleotides read TGTGCCAGCAGCCAAGTGTCCTACAGAGTCATGAACACTGAAGCTTTCTTT. Translation: CASSQVSYRVMNTEAFF. The full variable domain, its missing parts supplied by reference TRBV14 and TRBJ1-1, is EAGVTQFPSHSVIEKGQTVTLRCDPISGHDNLYWYRRVMGKEIKFLLHFVKESKQDESGMPNNRFLAERTGGTYSTLKVQPAELEDSGVYFCASSQVSYRVMNTEAFFGQGTRLTVV.